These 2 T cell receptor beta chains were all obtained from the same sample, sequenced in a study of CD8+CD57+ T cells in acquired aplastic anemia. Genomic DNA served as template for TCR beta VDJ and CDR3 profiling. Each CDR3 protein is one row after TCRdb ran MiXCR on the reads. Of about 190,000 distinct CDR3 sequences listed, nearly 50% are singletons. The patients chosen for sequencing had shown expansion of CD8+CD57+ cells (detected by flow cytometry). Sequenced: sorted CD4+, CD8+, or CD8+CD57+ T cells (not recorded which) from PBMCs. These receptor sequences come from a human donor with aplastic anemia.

This CDR3 is CSGRTGGSPYNEQFF. The CDR3 nucleotides are TGCAGCGGAAGGACAGGGGGTTCACCCTACAATGAGCAGTTCTTC. V and J are TRBV29-1 and TRBJ2-1, with 10 bases aligning to TRBD1. V trimming: 7 bases; J trimming: 2 bases; junction bases outside the gene matches: 8. CDR1 and CDR2 (germline): SQVTM, ANQGSEA. This CDR3 is built from 15 residues.

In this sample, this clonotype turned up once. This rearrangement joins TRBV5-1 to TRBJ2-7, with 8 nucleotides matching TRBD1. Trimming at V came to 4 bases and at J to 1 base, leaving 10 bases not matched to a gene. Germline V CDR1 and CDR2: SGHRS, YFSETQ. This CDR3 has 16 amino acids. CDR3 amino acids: CASSDRGQGPSYEQYF. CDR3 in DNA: TGCGCCAGCAGCGACAGGGGCCAAGGTCCATCCTACGAGCAGTACTTC.